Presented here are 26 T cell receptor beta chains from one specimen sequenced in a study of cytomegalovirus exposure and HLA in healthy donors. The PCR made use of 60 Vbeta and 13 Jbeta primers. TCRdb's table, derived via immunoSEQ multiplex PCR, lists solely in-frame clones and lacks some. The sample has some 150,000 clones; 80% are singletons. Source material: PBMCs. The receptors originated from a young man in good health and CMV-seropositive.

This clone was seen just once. The CDR3 sequence is CATRLASGNNEQFF. As DNA, the CDR3 is TGTGCCACCCGGTTGGCTAGCGGGAACAATGAGCAGTTCTTC. The chain couples TRBV27 to TRBJ2-1; TRBD2 agrees at 9 bases. Germline V lookup: CDR1 MNHEY, CDR2 SMNVEV (reference sequence). V shed 10 bases, J shed 5 bases, and the junction held 9 bases outside the gene matches. The CDR3 sequence is 14 residues long.

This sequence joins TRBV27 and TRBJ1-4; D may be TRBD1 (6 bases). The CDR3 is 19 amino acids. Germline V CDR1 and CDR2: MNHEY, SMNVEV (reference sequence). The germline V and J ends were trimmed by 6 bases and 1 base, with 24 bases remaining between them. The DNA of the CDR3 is TGTGCCAGCAGCAATCTATCCAAGGGGGGGAGGTTAACTAATGAAAAACTGTTTTTT. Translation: CASSNLSKGGRLTNEKLFF.

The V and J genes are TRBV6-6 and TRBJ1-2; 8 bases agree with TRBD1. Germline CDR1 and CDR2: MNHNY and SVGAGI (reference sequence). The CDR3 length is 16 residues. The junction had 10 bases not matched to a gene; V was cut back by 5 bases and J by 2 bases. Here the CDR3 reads CASSPGTGGLNYGYTF. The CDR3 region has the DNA TGTGCCAGCAGTCCGGGGACAGGAGGACTCAACTATGGCTACACCTTC.

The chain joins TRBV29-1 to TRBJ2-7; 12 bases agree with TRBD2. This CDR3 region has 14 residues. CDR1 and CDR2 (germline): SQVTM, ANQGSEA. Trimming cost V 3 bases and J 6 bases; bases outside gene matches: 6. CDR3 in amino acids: CSVDTSGRSGEQYF. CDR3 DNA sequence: TGCAGCGTTGATACTAGCGGGAGGTCGGGCGAGCAGTACTTC.

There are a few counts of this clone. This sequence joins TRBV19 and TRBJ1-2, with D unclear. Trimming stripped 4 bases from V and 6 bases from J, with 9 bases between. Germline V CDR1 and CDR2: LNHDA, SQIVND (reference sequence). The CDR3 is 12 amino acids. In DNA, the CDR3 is TGTGCCAGTAGTACGAGAGTGCATGGCTACACCTTC. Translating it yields CASSTRVHGYTF. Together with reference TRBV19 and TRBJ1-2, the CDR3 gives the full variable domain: DGGITQSPKYLFRKEGQNVTLSCEQNLNHDAMYWYRQDPGQGLRLIYYSQIVNDFQKGDIAEGYSVSREKKESFPLTVTSAQKNPTAFYLCASSTRVHGYTFGSGTRLTVV.

CDR3 nucleotides: TGTGCCAGCAGTGTTAGAGTTGAAAAACTGTTTTTT. It specifies CASSVRVEKLFF. This chain joins TRBV2 and TRBJ1-4, with D unclear. CDR1 is SNHLY and CDR2 is FYNNEI in the germline V gene. The V end lost 4 bases, the J end lost 7 bases, and 7 bases lay between the germline ends. This CDR3 contains 12 residues.

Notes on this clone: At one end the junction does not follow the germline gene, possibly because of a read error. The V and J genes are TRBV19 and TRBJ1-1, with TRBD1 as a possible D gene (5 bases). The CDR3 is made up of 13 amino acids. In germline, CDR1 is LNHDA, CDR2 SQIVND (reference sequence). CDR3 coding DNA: TGTGCCAGTAGTATTTGGGGCGGCCCTGAAGCTTTTTTT. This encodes CASSIWGGPEAFF.

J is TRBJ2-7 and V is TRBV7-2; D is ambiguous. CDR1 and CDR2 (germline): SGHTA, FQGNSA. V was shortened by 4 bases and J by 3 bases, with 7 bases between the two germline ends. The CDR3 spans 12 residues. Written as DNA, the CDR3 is TGTGCCAGCAGCTCGGGTTACTACGAGCAGTACTTC. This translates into CASSSGYYEQYF. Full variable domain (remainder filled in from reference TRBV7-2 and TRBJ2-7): GAGVSQSPSNKVTEKGKDVELRCDPISGHTALYWYRQSLGQGLEFLIYFQGNSAPDKSGLPSDRFSAERTGGSVSTLTIQRTQQEDSAVYLCASSSGYYEQYFGPGTRLTVT.

CDR3 protein: CASSPRTDNNSPLHF. The CDR3 bases are TGTGCCAGCAGCCCCCGGACTGACAATAATTCACCCCTCCACTTT. The V and J genes are TRBV7-8 and TRBJ1-6, with unresolved D. Per germline, CDR1 SGHVS and CDR2 FQNEAQ. The length of the CDR3 is 15 residues. Trimming shortened V by 5 bases and J by 5 bases, and 13 bases separated the two germline ends.

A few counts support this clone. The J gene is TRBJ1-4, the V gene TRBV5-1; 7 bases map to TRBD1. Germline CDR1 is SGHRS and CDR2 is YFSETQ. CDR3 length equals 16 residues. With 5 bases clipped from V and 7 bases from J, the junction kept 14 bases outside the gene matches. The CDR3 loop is CASSTGTARLGEKLFF. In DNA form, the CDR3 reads TGCGCCAGCAGTACCGGGACAGCCCGCTTAGGTGAAAAACTGTTTTTT.

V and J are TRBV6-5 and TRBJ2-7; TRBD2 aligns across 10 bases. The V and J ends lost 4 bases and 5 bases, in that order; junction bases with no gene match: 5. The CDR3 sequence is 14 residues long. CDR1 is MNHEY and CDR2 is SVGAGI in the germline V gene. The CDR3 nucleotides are TGTGCCAGCAGTTTGTGGACTAGCGGTAACGAGCAGTACTTC. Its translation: CASSLWTSGNEQYF.

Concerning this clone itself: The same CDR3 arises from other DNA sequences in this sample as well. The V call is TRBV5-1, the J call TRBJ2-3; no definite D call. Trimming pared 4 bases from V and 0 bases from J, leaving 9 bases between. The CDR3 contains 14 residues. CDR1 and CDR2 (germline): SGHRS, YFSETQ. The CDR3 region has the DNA TGCGCCAGCAGCCTAACAGCCAGCACAGATACGCAGTATTTT. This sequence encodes CASSLTASTDTQYF.

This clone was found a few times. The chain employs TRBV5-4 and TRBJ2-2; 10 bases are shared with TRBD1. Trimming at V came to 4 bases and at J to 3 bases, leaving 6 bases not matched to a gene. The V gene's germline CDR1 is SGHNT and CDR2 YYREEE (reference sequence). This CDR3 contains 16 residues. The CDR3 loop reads CASSRGQGTYTGELFF. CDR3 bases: TGTGCCAGCAGCCGGGGACAGGGGACATACACCGGGGAGCTGTTTTTT. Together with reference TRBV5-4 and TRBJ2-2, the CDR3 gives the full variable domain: ETGVTQSPTHLIKTRGQQVTLRCSSQSGHNTVSWYQQALGQGPQFIFQYYREEENGRGNFPPRFSGLQFPNYSSELNVNALELDDSALYLCASSRGQGTYTGELFFGEGSRLTVL.

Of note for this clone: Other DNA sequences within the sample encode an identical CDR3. The CDR3 loop reads CASSESGGSSYNEQFF. Here the CDR3 DNA reads TGTGCCAGCAGTGAATCTGGTGGGAGCTCCTACAATGAGCAGTTCTTC. V is TRBV6-4 and J is TRBJ2-1; possibly TRBD2 for D (5 bases). V lost 3 bases to trimming and J lost 0 bases, with 12 bases between them. Germline V gene data show CDR1 as MRHNA and CDR2 as SNTAGT. This CDR3 is 16 amino acids long.

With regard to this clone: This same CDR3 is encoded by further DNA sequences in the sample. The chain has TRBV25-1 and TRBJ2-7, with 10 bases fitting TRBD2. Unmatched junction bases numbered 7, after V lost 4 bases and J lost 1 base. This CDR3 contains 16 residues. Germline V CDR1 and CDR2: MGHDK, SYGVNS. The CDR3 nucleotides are TGTGCCAGCAGTGTGGCTAGCGGGGGTCCGTCCTACGAGCAGTACTTC. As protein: CASSVASGGPSYEQYF.

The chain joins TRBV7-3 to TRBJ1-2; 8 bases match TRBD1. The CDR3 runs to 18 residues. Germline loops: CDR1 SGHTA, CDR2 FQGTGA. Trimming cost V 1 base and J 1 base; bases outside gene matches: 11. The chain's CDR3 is CASSLNGGGQGHNYGYTF. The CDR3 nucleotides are TGTGCCAGCAGCTTAAACGGGGGCGGACAGGGACATAACTATGGCTACACCTTC.

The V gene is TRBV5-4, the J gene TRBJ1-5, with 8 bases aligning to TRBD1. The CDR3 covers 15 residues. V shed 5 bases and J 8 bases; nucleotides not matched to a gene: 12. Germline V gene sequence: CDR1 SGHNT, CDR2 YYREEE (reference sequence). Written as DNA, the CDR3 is TGTGCCAGCAGTCCCGACCCTGGACAGGGAGAGCCCCAGCATTTT. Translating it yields CASSPDPGQGEPQHF.

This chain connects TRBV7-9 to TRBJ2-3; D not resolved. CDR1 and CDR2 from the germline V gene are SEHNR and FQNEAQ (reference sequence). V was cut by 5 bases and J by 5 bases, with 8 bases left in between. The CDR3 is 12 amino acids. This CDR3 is CASSIRQDTQYF. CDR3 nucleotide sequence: TGTGCCAGCAGCATCAGGCAAGATACGCAGTATTTT.

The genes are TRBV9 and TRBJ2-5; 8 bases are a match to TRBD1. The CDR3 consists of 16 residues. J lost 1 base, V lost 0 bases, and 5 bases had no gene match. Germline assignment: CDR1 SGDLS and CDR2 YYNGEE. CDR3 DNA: TGTGCCAGCAGCGTAGGGACAGGGATCTTCCAAGAGACCCAGTACTTC. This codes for CASSVGTGIFQETQYF.

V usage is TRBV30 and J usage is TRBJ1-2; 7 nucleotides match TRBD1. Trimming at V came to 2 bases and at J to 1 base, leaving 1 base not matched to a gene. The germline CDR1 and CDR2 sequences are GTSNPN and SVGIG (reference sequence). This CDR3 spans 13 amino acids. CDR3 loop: CAWSRDSNYGYTF. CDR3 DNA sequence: TGTGCCTGGAGTCGGGACAGTAACTATGGCTACACCTTC.

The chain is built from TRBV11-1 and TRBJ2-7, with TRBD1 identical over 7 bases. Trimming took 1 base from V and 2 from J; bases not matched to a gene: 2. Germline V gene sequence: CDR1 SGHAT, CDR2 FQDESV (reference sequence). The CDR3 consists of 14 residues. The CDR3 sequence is CASSLVQGTYEQYF. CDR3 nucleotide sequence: TGTGCCAGCAGCTTAGTACAGGGGACCTACGAGCAGTACTTC.

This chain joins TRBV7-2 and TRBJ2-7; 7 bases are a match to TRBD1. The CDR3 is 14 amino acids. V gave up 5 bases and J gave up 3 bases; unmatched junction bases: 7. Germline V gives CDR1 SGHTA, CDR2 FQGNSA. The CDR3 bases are TGTGCCAGCAGCACTCGGACAGGAGACTACGAGCAGTACTTC. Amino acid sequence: CASSTRTGDYEQYF.

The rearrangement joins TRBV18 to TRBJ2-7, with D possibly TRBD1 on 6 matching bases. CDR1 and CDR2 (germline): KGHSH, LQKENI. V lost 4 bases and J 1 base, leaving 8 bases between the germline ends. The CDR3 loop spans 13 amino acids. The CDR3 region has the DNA TGTGCCAGCTCACGGGACACTTCCTACGAGCAGTACTTC. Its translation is CASSRDTSYEQYF.

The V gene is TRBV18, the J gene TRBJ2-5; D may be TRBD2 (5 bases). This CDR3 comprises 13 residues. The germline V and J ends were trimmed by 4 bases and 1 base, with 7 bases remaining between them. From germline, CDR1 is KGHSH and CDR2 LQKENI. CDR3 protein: CASSRGLQETQYF. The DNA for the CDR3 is TGTGCCAGCTCACGCGGGCTCCAAGAGACCCAGTACTTC. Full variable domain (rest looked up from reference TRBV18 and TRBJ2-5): NAGVMQNPRHLVRRRGQEARLRCSPMKGHSHVYWYRQLPEEGLKFMVYLQKENIIDESGMPKERFSAEFPKEGPSILRIQQVVRGDSAAYFCASSRGLQETQYFGPGTRLLVL.

CDR3 region: CASSSTGTSGRYEQYF. The CDR3 region has the DNA TGTGCCAGCAGCTCGACCGGGACTAGCGGGAGATACGAGCAGTACTTC. The chain joins TRBV13 to TRBJ2-7; TRBD2 matches 14 bases. With V trimmed by 4 bases and J by 4 bases, 6 bases remained unmatched. The CDR3 loop spans 16 amino acids. Germline assignment: CDR1 PRHDT and CDR2 FYEKMQ (reference sequence).

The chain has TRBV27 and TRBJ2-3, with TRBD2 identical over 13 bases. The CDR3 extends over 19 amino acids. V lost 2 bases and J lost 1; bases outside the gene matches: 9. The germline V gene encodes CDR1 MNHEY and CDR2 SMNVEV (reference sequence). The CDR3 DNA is TGTGCCAGCAGTTTAAGGACTAGCGGGGGCCCGCTGGGCACAGATACGCAGTATTTT. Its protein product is CASSLRTSGGPLGTDTQYF.